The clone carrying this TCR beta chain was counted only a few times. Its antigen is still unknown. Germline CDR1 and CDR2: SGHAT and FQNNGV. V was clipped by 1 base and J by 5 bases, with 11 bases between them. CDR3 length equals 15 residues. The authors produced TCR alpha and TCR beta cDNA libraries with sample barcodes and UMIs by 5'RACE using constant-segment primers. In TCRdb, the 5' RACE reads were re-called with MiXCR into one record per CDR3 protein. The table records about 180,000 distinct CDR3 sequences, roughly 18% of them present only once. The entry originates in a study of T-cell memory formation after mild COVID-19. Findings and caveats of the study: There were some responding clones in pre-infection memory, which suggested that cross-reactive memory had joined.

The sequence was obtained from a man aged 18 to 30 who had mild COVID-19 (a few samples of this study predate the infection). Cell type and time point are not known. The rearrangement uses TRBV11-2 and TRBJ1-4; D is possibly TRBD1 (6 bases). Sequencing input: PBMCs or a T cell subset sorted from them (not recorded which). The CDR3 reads CASSLGKGQNEKLFF. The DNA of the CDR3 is TGTGCCAGCAGCTTAGGTAAAGGACAGAATGAAAAACTGTTTTTT.